What follows are 27 T cell receptor beta chains derived from one specimen sequenced in a study of shared clonotypes between healthy human individuals. Clones were read by immunoSEQ multiplex PCR, and TCRdb kept only the in-frame ones, dropping some. This table has about 380,000 clones, 90% to 97% appearing once. The sample was memory CD8+ T cells sorted from blood. As to subset: CD45RO+ cells pooled with CCR7-negative TemRA cells. These receptors came from a man aged 30-40 years in good health.

J is TRBJ2-3 and V is TRBV7-9; D possibly corresponds to TRBD2 (5 bases). CDR3 length equals 13 residues. The germline CDR1 and CDR2 sequences are SEHNR and FQNEAQ (reference sequence). V was shortened by 10 bases and J by 2 bases, with 13 bases between the two germline ends. The CDR3: CAITGGYTDTQYF. The CDR3 coding sequence is TGTGCCATCACGGGCGGGTACACAGATACGCAGTATTTT.

The chain uses TRBV28 and TRBJ2-3; maybe TRBD2 (5 bases). Trimming took 6 bases from V and 6 from J, leaving 16 bases between them. There are 14 residues in the CDR3. The germline V gene has CDR1 MDHEN and CDR2 SYDVKM. The CDR3 spells CASSVAPMGDTQYF. As DNA, the CDR3 is TGTGCCAGCAGCGTAGCGCCCATGGGGGATACGCAGTATTTT.

The rearrangement links TRBV30 to TRBJ2-1; 14 bases agree with TRBD2. This CDR3 is built from 14 residues. The V segment lost 4 bases and the J segment 6 bases; nucleotides outside the gene matches: 2. CDR1 and CDR2 from the germline V gene are GTSNPN and SVGIG (reference sequence). The CDR3 coding sequence is TGTGCCTGGACGGGACTAGCGGGAGTCAATGAGCAGTTCTTC. Protein: CAWTGLAGVNEQFF.

This clone was observed once. Other DNA sequences in the same sample also yield this CDR3. The V and J genes are TRBV9 and TRBJ2-5; 7 nucleotides line up with TRBD1. Losses at the gene ends were 0 bases for V and 1 base for J; bases not matched to a gene: 3. The CDR3 contains 15 residues. Per germline, CDR1 SGDLS and CDR2 YYNGEE. The CDR3 region has the DNA TGTGCCAGCAGCGTAGCTGGGACAGTCCAAGAGACCCAGTACTTC. Translated, it gives CASSVAGTVQETQYF.

As for this clone: The sample carries other DNA sequences with the same CDR3. V is TRBV27 and J is TRBJ2-3; no reliable D call. There are 13 residues in the CDR3. V was pared by 3 bases and J by 1 base, with 5 bases between. CDR1 is MNHEY, CDR2 SMNVEV, per germline (reference sequence). Written as DNA, the CDR3 is TGTGCCAGCAGTTTGGCAGGCACAGATACGCAGTATTTT. This translates into CASSLAGTDTQYF.

The chain employs TRBV27 and TRBJ2-7; TRBD2 is a possible D gene (6 bases). The CDR3 length is 13 residues. Between the trimmed V and J ends, which lost 1 base and 3 bases, there was a span of 7 bases. The germline gives CDR1 MNHEY, CDR2 SMNVEV (reference sequence). In DNA, the CDR3 is TGTGCCAGCAGTTTATTGGAGGGCTACGAGCAGTACTTC. Protein sequence: CASSLLEGYEQYF.

The chain has TRBV10-3 and TRBJ1-1; D is perhaps TRBD1 (6 bases). Trimming took off 4 bases at V and 5 bases at J, with 11 bases between the two ends. The CDR3 sequence is 13 residues long. CDR1 and CDR2 from the germline V gene are ENHRY and SYGVKD. The CDR3 sequence: CAISGGGWTEAFF. As DNA, the CDR3 is TGTGCCATCAGTGGGGGGGGCTGGACTGAAGCTTTCTTT.

The chain recombines TRBV13 with TRBJ2-7, with unresolved D. This CDR3 spans 13 amino acids. Germline V gene lookup returns CDR1 PRHDT and CDR2 FYEKMQ (reference sequence). The V end lost 2 bases, the J end lost 6 bases, and 11 bases lay between the germline ends. CDR3 sequence (DNA): TGTGCCAGCAGCTTAAGTCCGGCTGGCGAGCAGTACTTC. This sequence encodes CASSLSPAGEQYF.

The genes are TRBV5-1 and TRBJ1-2; possibly TRBD1 for D (5 bases). Between the trimmed V and J ends, which lost 0 bases and 6 bases, there was a span of 9 bases. This CDR3 has 13 amino acids. The germline V gene encodes CDR1 SGHRS and CDR2 YFSETQ. Here the CDR3 reads CASSLGDRDGYTF. CDR3 DNA: TGCGCCAGCAGCTTGGGAGACAGAGATGGCTACACCTTC.

This sequence joins TRBV4-2 and TRBJ2-1; TRBD2 aligns across 11 bases. The CDR3 loop spans 16 amino acids. From germline, CDR1 is LGHNA and CDR2 YNFKEQ. V shed 0 bases, J shed 7 bases, and the junction held 5 bases outside the gene matches. CDR3 coding DNA: TGTGCCAGCAGCCAAGAGCTAGCGGGAGGAAAGAATGAGCAGTTCTTC. Translated: CASSQELAGGKNEQFF.

The rearrangement uses TRBV7-2 and TRBJ2-7; D gene ambiguous. CDR1 SGHTA and CDR2 FQGNSA come from the germline V gene. The V end lost 1 base, the J end lost 6 bases, and 7 bases lay between the germline ends. This CDR3 spans 12 amino acids. CDR3 protein: CASSLVSREQYF. For the CDR3, the DNA is TGTGCCAGCAGCTTAGTGAGCCGCGAGCAGTACTTC. The full variable domain, with the rest looked up from reference TRBV7-2 and TRBJ2-7, is GAGVSQSPSNKVTEKGKDVELRCDPISGHTALYWYRQSLGQGLEFLIYFQGNSAPDKSGLPSDRFSAERTGGSVSTLTIQRTQQEDSAVYLCASSLVSREQYFGPGTRLTVT.

The count of this clone is one. CDR3 protein: CASSLRGNSNQPQHF. DNA for the CDR3: TGTGCCAGCAGTTTACGAGGGAATAGCAATCAGCCCCAGCATTTT. This sequence joins TRBV27 and TRBJ1-5; D gene unclear. The CDR3 extends over 15 amino acids. Per germline, CDR1 MNHEY and CDR2 SMNVEV (reference sequence). Deletions cut 2 bases from V and 0 bases from J, with 8 bases between.

The chain carries TRBV15 and TRBJ2-2, with D unresolved. The V end was cut by 1 base, the J end by 2 bases, with 8 bases between. CDR3 length: 15 amino acids. Germline V gene lookup returns CDR1 LNHNV and CDR2 YYDKDF (reference sequence). CDR3 protein: CATSRGTTNTGELFF. CDR3 nucleotides: TGTGCCACCAGCAGAGGCACTACCAACACCGGGGAGCTGTTTTTT.

The rearrangement joins TRBV5-1 to TRBJ2-4; possibly TRBD1 for D (6 bases). This CDR3 is 12 amino acids long. The germline V and J ends were trimmed by 0 bases and 8 bases, with 6 bases remaining between them. Germline lookup yields CDR1 SGHRS and CDR2 YFSETQ. The CDR3 DNA is TGCGCCAGCAGCTTGGGGGGGCACATTCAGTACTTC. It yields the protein CASSLGGHIQYF. The full variable domain, completed using reference TRBV5-1 and TRBJ2-4, is KAGVTQTPRYLIKTRGQQVTLSCSPISGHRSVSWYQQTPGQGLQFLFEYFSETQRNKGNFPGRFSGRQFSNSRSEMNVSTLELGDSALYLCASSLGGHIQYFGAGTRLSVL.

The V call is TRBV27, the J call TRBJ2-3; maybe TRBD2 (6 bases). This CDR3 has 12 residues. CDR1 is MNHEY and CDR2 is SMNVEV in the germline V gene (reference sequence). V lost 5 bases and J lost 7, with 10 bases in between. CDR3 sequence reads: CASSRGGYTQYF. In DNA, the CDR3 is TGTGCCAGCAGTAGAGGAGGGTATACGCAGTATTTT.

About this clone itself: The sample carries other DNA sequences with the same CDR3. The V gene is TRBV5-4, the J gene TRBJ2-7; no reliable D call. The CDR3 runs 11 residues. Trimming cost V 2 bases and J 4 bases, with 4 bases left between them. Germline assignment: CDR1 SGHNT and CDR2 YYREEE (reference sequence). The CDR3 sequence: CASSLGYEQYF. As DNA, the CDR3 is TGTGCCAGCAGCTTAGGGTACGAGCAGTACTTC.

The chain's CDR3 is CASSSTSGSTNEQFF. The CDR3, as DNA: TGTGCCAGCAGCTCAACTAGCGGGAGCACGAACGAGCAGTTCTTC. The chain links TRBV7-8 to TRBJ2-1; 11 positions agree with TRBD2. Trimming removed 4 bases from V and 10 bases from J; junction bases left unmatched: 9. The CDR3 covers 15 residues. From germline, CDR1 is SGHVS and CDR2 FQNEAQ. Variable domain in full (rest from reference TRBV7-8 and TRBJ2-1): GAGVSQSPRYKVAKRGQDVALRCDPISGHVSLFWYQQALGQGPEFLTYFQNEAQLDKSGLPSDRFFAERPEGSVSTLKIQRTQQEDSAVYLCASSSTSGSTNEQFFGPGTRLTVL.

The chain is built from TRBV7-9 and TRBJ2-7; the D gene is possibly TRBD1 (5 bases). The V and J ends lost 4 bases and 5 bases respectively, with 21 bases between them. The germline V gene has CDR1 SEHNR and CDR2 FQNEAQ (reference sequence). This CDR3 has 16 residues. In nucleotides, the CDR3 is TGTGCCAGCAGCTATACGCTCCCCTCGGCAGGGAACGAGCAGTACTTC. As protein: CASSYTLPSAGNEQYF.

The rearrangement joins TRBV28 to TRBJ2-7; TRBD1 aligns across 8 bases. This CDR3 has 15 amino acids. Germline CDR1 reads MDHEN; CDR2 reads SYDVKM. J gave up 5 bases and V 3 bases, and 9 bases lay outside the gene matches. In DNA, the CDR3 is TGTGCCAGCAGTTTCGCCGGGACAGGAGCCCACGAGCAGTACTTC. It codes for CASSFAGTGAHEQYF.

The V and J genes are TRBV7-8 and TRBJ2-6; the D gene is possibly TRBD1 (5 bases). Trimming stripped 6 bases from V and 10 bases from J, with 16 bases between. Per the germline V gene, CDR1 is SGHVS and CDR2 is FQNEAQ. This CDR3 has 14 amino acids. CDR3 nucleotides: TGTGCCAGCAGAGGACCTCCCCCAGGGAACGTCCTGACTTTC. Translating it yields CASRGPPPGNVLTF.

The J gene is TRBJ1-2, the V gene TRBV27; 10 nucleotides match TRBD1. Per germline, CDR1 MNHEY and CDR2 SMNVEV (reference sequence). The CDR3 runs to 13 residues. V lost 3 bases to trimming and J lost 7 bases; unmatched junction nucleotides: 2. The CDR3 spells CASSFDRGLGYTF. CDR3 nucleotide sequence: TGTGCCAGCAGTTTCGACAGGGGGCTTGGCTACACCTTC.

The chain joins TRBV7-9 to TRBJ2-5; D is undetermined. Germline loops: CDR1 SEHNR, CDR2 FQNEAQ (reference sequence). Trimming stripped 3 bases from V and 4 bases from J, with 9 bases between. The CDR3 loop spans 13 amino acids. CDR3 DNA: TGTGCCAGCAGCTTGGGGTCCGGAGAGACCCAGTACTTC. It encodes CASSLGSGETQYF.

This chain joins TRBV6-5 and TRBJ1-4; D is perhaps TRBD1 (5 bases). Looked up from germline, CDR1 is MNHEY and CDR2 is SVGAGI. The CDR3 runs to 14 residues. V was pared by 0 bases and J by 5 bases, with 7 bases between. CDR3: CASSYSGGNEKLFF. The CDR3 DNA sequence: TGTGCCAGCAGTTACTCGGGGGGGAATGAAAAACTGTTTTTT.

V gene TRBV10-1 combines with J gene TRBJ2-2; D is uncertain. Germline lookup yields CDR1 WNHNN and CDR2 SYGVQD (reference sequence). V was shortened by 8 bases and J by 3 bases, with 16 bases between the two germline ends. This CDR3 is 15 amino acids long. DNA of the CDR3: TGCGCCAGCTCTAGTAGACGGACCGACACCGGGGAGCTGTTTTTT. This translates into CASSSRRTDTGELFF.

The chain is built from TRBV28 and TRBJ2-1, with TRBD2 identical over 10 bases. Germline CDR1 reads MDHEN; CDR2 reads SYDVKM. The CDR3 sequence is 15 residues long. J was trimmed by 10 bases and V by 2 bases; bases with no gene match: 8. The CDR3: CASSLVSSGSGEQFF. Written as DNA, the CDR3 is TGTGCCAGCAGTTTAGTGTCTAGCGGGAGCGGGGAGCAGTTCTTC.

As concerns this clone: The same CDR3 arises from other DNA sequences in this sample as well. This chain connects TRBV28 to TRBJ1-1; D not resolved. CDR1 and CDR2 from the germline V gene are MDHEN and SYDVKM. This CDR3 region has 11 residues. V was shortened by 6 bases and J by 2 bases, with 4 bases between the two germline ends. The CDR3 DNA follows: TGTGCCAGCAGGGGTAACACTGAAGCTTTCTTT. As protein: CASRGNTEAFF.

This clone was seen just once. This chain links TRBV5-6 with TRBJ2-7; 8 nucleotides line up with TRBD2. The length of the CDR3 is 14 residues. The germline CDR1 and CDR2 sequences are SGHDT and YYEEEE. The trim removed 0 bases at V and 1 base at J, leaving 0 bases unmatched. The CDR3 DNA follows: TGTGCCAGCAGCTTGGTAGCGGGATCCTACGAGCAGTACTTC. It translates to CASSLVAGSYEQYF.